This T cell receptor beta chain was found in a study of T cell responses to AZD1222 COVID-19 vaccine. This clone was seen a few times. From germline, CDR1 is MNHNS and CDR2 SASEGT. V shed 3 bases and J shed 0 bases, with 15 bases lying between them. CDR3 length: 17 residues. Sequenced by immunoSEQ multiplex PCR; TCRdb stores in-frame clones only, minus some. The repertoire holds 85,000 or so clones, with 90% as singletons. This TCR came from an adult in good health. Here the sequenced sample was peripheral blood, taken on day 0 of AZD1222 vaccination. This rearrangement joins TRBV6-1 to TRBJ1-3; D possibly corresponds to TRBD1 (6 bases). As DNA, the CDR3 is TGTGCCAGCAGTGAGGAAACAGGGTACTACTCTGGAAACACCATATATTTT. Translated: CASSEETGYYSGNTIYF.